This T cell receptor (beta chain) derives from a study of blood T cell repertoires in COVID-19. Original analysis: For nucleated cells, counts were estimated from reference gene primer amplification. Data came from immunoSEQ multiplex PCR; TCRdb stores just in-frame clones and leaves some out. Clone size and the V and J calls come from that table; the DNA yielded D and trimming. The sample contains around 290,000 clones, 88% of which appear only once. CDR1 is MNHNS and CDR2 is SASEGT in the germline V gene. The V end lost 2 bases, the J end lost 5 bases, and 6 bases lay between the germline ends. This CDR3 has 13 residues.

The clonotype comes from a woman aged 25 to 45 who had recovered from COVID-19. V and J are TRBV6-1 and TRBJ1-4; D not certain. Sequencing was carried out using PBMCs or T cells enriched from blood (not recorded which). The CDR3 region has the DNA TGTGCCAGCAGTGAACCGGAGAATGAAAAACTGTTTTTT. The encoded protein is CASSEPENEKLFF.